Listed below are T cell receptor beta chains from one sample, sequenced in a study of tumor and adjacent non-tumor tissue in lung cancer. A single record per CDR3 protein comes from TCRdb applying MiXCR to the multiplex PCR reads. The table shows approximately 150,000 distinct CDR3 sequences, with roughly 70% occurring only once. Sequencing used lung tumor tissue. Receptors originate from a man between 60 and 75 years old with small cell lung cancer. The CDR3 runs from the conserved cysteine through the conserved F or W. The D gene is left open where the match is weak. For some rows the clone size is stated as once, few or many, or as a class when expanded; others skip it.

cdr3_length: 14; v_call: TRBV20-1; clone_size: -; j_call: TRBJ2-6; d_call: -; cdr3_aa: CSAITGSGANVLTF; cdr3_nt: TGCAGTGCCATAACAGGGTCTGGGGCCAACGTCCTGACTTTC
cdr3_length: 16; v_call: TRBV6-2/TRBV6-3; clone_size: many; j_call: TRBJ1-4; d_call: -; cdr3_aa: CASSWTGQPPNEKLFF; cdr3_nt: TGTGCCAGCAGCTGGACTGGACAGCCTCCTAATGAAAAACTGTTTTTT
cdr3_length: 14; v_call: TRBV20-1; clone_size: many; j_call: TRBJ2-3; d_call: TRBD2; cdr3_aa: CSAETRGESDTQYF; cdr3_nt: TGCAGTGCGGAGACTCGGGGGGAGTCAGATACGCAGTATTTT
cdr3_length: 12; v_call: TRBV30; clone_size: -; j_call: TRBJ2-5; d_call: -; cdr3_aa: CAWKFPQETQYF; cdr3_nt: TGTGCCTGGAAGTTTCCCCAAGAGACCCAGTACTTC
cdr3_length: 14; v_call: TRBV4-1; clone_size: -; j_call: TRBJ1-1; d_call: -; cdr3_aa: CARSQAFVGTEAFF; cdr3_nt: TGCGCCAGGAGCCAAGCTTTCGTGGGGACTGAAGCTTTCTTT
cdr3_length: 15; v_call: TRBV6-5; clone_size: once; j_call: TRBJ2-2; d_call: -; cdr3_aa: CASRGMGQNTGELFF; cdr3_nt: TGTGCCAGCCGCGGCATGGGTCAGAACACCGGGGAGCTGTTTTTT
cdr3_length: 17; v_call: TRBV20-1; clone_size: -; j_call: TRBJ2-1; d_call: TRBD2; cdr3_aa: CNARGSASGSRYNELFF; cdr3_nt: TGCAATGCTAGAGGGTCAGCCAGCGGGAGTAGGTACAATGAGCTGTTCTTC
cdr3_length: 17; v_call: TRBV11-2; clone_size: -; j_call: TRBJ2-1; d_call: TRBD2; cdr3_aa: CASSRGLAGEDRRERFF; cdr3_nt: TGTGCTAGCAGCAGGGGACTAGCGGGAGAAGATCGGCGCGAGCGGTTCTTC
cdr3_length: 13; v_call: TRBV6-1; clone_size: -; j_call: TRBJ2-5; d_call: -; cdr3_aa: CASSRDLQVTQYF; cdr3_nt: TGTGCCAGCAGTCGAGACTTACAAGTGACCCAGTACTTC
cdr3_length: 15; v_call: TRBV11-2; clone_size: -; j_call: TRBJ2-7; d_call: TRBD1; cdr3_aa: CASSSIGTGGYDQHF; cdr3_nt: TGTGCCAGCAGCTCAATCGGGACAGGGGGATACGATCAGCACTTC
cdr3_length: 16; v_call: TRBV11-2; clone_size: -; j_call: TRBJ2-7; d_call: -; cdr3_aa: CASSLVSGLSPYEQYF; cdr3_nt: TGTGCCAGCAGCTTAGTGTCCGGGCTAAGCCCCTACGAGCAGTATTTC
cdr3_length: 16; v_call: TRBV6-5; clone_size: -; j_call: TRBJ2-6; d_call: -; cdr3_aa: CASSYQGSAGANILTF; cdr3_nt: TGTGCCAGCAGTTACCAGGGGAGCGCTGGGGCCAACATCCTGACTTTC
cdr3_length: 14; v_call: TRBV6-1; clone_size: -; j_call: TRBJ2-3; d_call: -; cdr3_aa: CASSEEWGTDTHHF; cdr3_nt: TGTGCCAGCAGTGAAGAATGGGGCACAGATACGCACCATTTT
cdr3_length: 11; v_call: TRBV6-5; clone_size: -; j_call: TRBJ2-2; d_call: -; cdr3_aa: CACRGTGELFF; cdr3_nt: TGTGCCTGTCGGGGCACCGGGGAGCTGTTTTTT
cdr3_length: 13; v_call: TRBV20-1; clone_size: -; j_call: TRBJ1-2; d_call: -; cdr3_aa: CSARLGTFDGYTF; cdr3_nt: TGCAGTGCTAGATTGGGGACATTTGATGGCTACACCTTC
cdr3_length: 15; v_call: TRBV11-2; clone_size: -; j_call: TRBJ2-7; d_call: -; cdr3_aa: CASGLLNRVWYEQYF; cdr3_nt: TGTGCCAGCGGCTTATTAAACAGGGTATGGTACGAGCAGTACTTC
cdr3_length: 14; v_call: TRBV20-1; clone_size: -; j_call: TRBJ2-5; d_call: TRBD2; cdr3_aa: CSVRASGRGVTQYF; cdr3_nt: TGCAGTGTTAGAGCAAGCGGGAGGGGTGTGACCCAGTACTTC
cdr3_length: 16; v_call: TRBV6-5; clone_size: -; j_call: TRBJ2-1; d_call: -; cdr3_aa: CASTPLWGATYNEQFF; cdr3_nt: TGTGCCAGCACTCCACTGTGGGGGGCTACCTACAATGAGCAGTTCTTC
cdr3_length: 15; v_call: TRBV5-1; clone_size: -; j_call: TRBJ2-3; d_call: -; cdr3_aa: CASSLNRVRTDTQYF; cdr3_nt: TGCGCCAGCAGCTTAAACCGAGTTAGGACAGATACGCAGTATTTT
cdr3_length: 17; v_call: TRBV4-1; clone_size: -; j_call: TRBJ2-2; d_call: TRBD2; cdr3_aa: CANSSRTSGTNTGELFF; cdr3_nt: TGCGCCAACAGCTCCCGGACTAGTGGGACGAACACCGGGGAGCTGTTTTTT
cdr3_length: 15; v_call: TRBV6-5; clone_size: once; j_call: TRBJ2-7; d_call: -; cdr3_aa: CASSCSGRRAYEQYF; cdr3_nt: TGTGCCAGCAGTTGCTCGGGCAGGAGGGCCTACGAGCAGTACTTC
cdr3_length: 14; v_call: TRBV5-4; clone_size: -; j_call: TRBJ2-1; d_call: -; cdr3_aa: CASSFPRQGPEQFF; cdr3_nt: TGTGCCAGCAGCTTTCCTCGTCAAGGTCCCGAGCAGTTCTTC
cdr3_length: 14; v_call: TRBV11-3; clone_size: -; j_call: TRBJ2-7; d_call: -; cdr3_aa: CASSFGLYSYEQYF; cdr3_nt: TGTGCCAGCAGCTTCGGGCTATACTCCTACGAGCAGTACTTC
cdr3_length: 13; v_call: TRBV28; clone_size: many; j_call: TRBJ2-3; d_call: -; cdr3_aa: CASSSPGTDTQYF; cdr3_nt: TGTGCCAGCAGTTCGCCGGGGACAGATACGCAGTATTTT
cdr3_length: 19; v_call: TRBV11-2; clone_size: once; j_call: TRBJ2-2; d_call: TRBD2; cdr3_aa: CASNPGTNGRAISTGELFF; cdr3_nt: TGTGCCAGCAACCCTGGGACTAACGGGAGGGCCATAAGCACCGGGGAGCTGTTTTTT
cdr3_length: 14; v_call: TRBV14; clone_size: -; j_call: TRBJ2-1; d_call: -; cdr3_aa: CASNLSGTPHEQFF; cdr3_nt: TGTGCCAGCAACCTATCAGGGACTCCTCATGAGCAGTTCTTC
cdr3_length: 15; v_call: TRBV6-5; clone_size: -; j_call: TRBJ2-1; d_call: -; cdr3_aa: CASSYDGKGRNEQFF; cdr3_nt: TGTGCCAGCAGTTACGATGGTAAGGGGCGGAATGAGCAGTTCTTC
cdr3_length: 14; v_call: TRBV6-5; clone_size: -; j_call: TRBJ2-7; d_call: -; cdr3_aa: CGSSYSVAYYEQYF; cdr3_nt: TGTGGTAGCAGTTACTCTGTGGCATACTACGAGCAGTACTTC
cdr3_length: 15; v_call: TRBV6-1; clone_size: -; j_call: TRBJ1-5; d_call: -; cdr3_aa: CSSTRALWGNQPQHF; cdr3_nt: TGTTCCAGCACCAGAGCCCTATGGGGCAATCAGCCCCAGCATTTT
cdr3_length: 15; v_call: TRBV24-1; clone_size: few; j_call: TRBJ2-1; d_call: -; cdr3_aa: CATSDPGERYNEQFF; cdr3_nt: TGTGCCACCAGTGATCCAGGCGAGAGATACAATGAGCAGTTCTTC
cdr3_length: 14; v_call: TRBV7-9; clone_size: once; j_call: TRBJ1-1; d_call: -; cdr3_aa: CANITVQMNTEAFF; cdr3_nt: TGTGCCAACATCACAGTCCAAATGAACACTGAAGCTTTCTTT
cdr3_length: 12; v_call: TRBV29-1; clone_size: once; j_call: TRBJ2-3; d_call: -; cdr3_aa: CSIERGTDTQYF; cdr3_nt: TGCAGCATTGAGAGGGGCACAGATACCCAGTATTTT
cdr3_length: 13; v_call: TRBV12-3/TRBV12-4; clone_size: -; j_call: TRBJ2-1; d_call: -; cdr3_aa: CASSPIYGDKQFF; cdr3_nt: TGTGCCAGCAGTCCTATTTACGGGGATAAGCAGTTCTTC
cdr3_length: 15; v_call: TRBV4-1; clone_size: -; j_call: TRBJ1-2; d_call: TRBD1; cdr3_aa: CTSSPGGQEAGGCTF; cdr3_nt: TGCACCAGCAGCCCAGGAGGACAGGAGGCGGGTGGCTGCACCTTC
cdr3_length: 15; v_call: TRBV5-5; clone_size: -; j_call: TRBJ2-1; d_call: -; cdr3_aa: CSSSLQRILGGLRFF; cdr3_nt: TGTTCCAGCAGCCTGCAGCGGATCCTCGGGGGGCTTCGGTTCTTC
cdr3_length: 16; v_call: TRBV5-1; clone_size: -; j_call: TRBJ2-2; d_call: TRBD2; cdr3_aa: CASSLRLAGGDGELFF; cdr3_nt: TGCGCCAGCAGCCTCCGACTAGCGGGAGGGGACGGGGAGCTGTTTTTT